This T cell receptor (beta chain) is drawn from a study of blood T cell repertoires in COVID-19. Background on the study: Sites in the United States, Italy and Spain provided acute and convalescent COVID-19 samples. In each case, the material was cDNA or gDNA derived from T cells, B-cell-depleted T cells, or PBMCs.

Original methodology: Researchers report that nucleated cell counts were estimated from reference gene primer amplification. The protocol was immunoSEQ multiplex PCR, while the TCRdb copy is restricted to in-frame clones and leaves out a portion. V and J calls and clone size are copied from that table; D and trimming were computed from the DNA. The repertoire holds some 76,000 clones, with around 80% as singletons. V was trimmed by 0 bases and J by 4 bases, leaving 13 bases between them. The V gene's germline CDR1 is KGHSH and CDR2 LQKENI. The CDR3 spans 16 residues. The sequence was obtained from a woman in her sixties or seventies with acute or convalescent COVID-19. This chain connects TRBV18 to TRBJ1-5; no clear D. The sequencing sample was made of peripheral blood. CDR3 in DNA: TGTGCCAGCTCACCACCGAGGCAGCTAAGGAATCAGCCCCAGCATTTT. It yields the protein CASSPPRQLRNQPQHF.